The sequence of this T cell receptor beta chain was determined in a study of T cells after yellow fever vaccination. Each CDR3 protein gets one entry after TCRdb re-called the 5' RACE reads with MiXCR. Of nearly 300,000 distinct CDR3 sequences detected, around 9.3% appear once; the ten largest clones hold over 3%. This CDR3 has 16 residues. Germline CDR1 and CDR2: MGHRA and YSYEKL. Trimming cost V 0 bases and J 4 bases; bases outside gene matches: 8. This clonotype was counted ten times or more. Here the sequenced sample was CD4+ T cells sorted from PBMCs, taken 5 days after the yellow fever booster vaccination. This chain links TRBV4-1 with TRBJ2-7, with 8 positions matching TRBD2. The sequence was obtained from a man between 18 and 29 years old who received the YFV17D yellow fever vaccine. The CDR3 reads CASSQDPGSGAYEQYV. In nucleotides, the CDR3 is TGCGCCAGCAGCCAAGATCCGGGTAGCGGGGCTTACGAGCAGTACGTC.